These 8 T cell receptor beta chains were all obtained from the same sample, sequenced in a study of blood T cell repertoires in COVID-19 (dated by TCRdb to about 2020). The protocol used for the library was the immunoSEQ multiplex PCR assay. TCRdb limited this immuneACCESS table to in-frame rearrangements with V and J called. A share of clones is missing; checked studies link under half to unresolved V genes, and the rest is unexplained. The table for this sample lists over 150,000 clones; approximately 90% of them were counted only once. The ten most abundant clones make up roughly a sixth of the sample. Sequencing used peripheral blood. These receptors came from a man in his fifties with COVID-19, enrolled during active disease.

The rearrangement links TRBV27 to TRBJ2-5; 12 bases line up with TRBD2. The CDR3 contains 14 residues. V lost 8 bases to trimming and J lost 0 bases; unmatched junction nucleotides: 1. Germline V gene lookup returns CDR1 MNHEY and CDR2 SMNVEV (reference sequence). CDR3 region: CASGTSGYQETQYF. Written as DNA, the CDR3 is TGTGCCAGCGGGACTAGCGGGTACCAAGAGACCCAGTACTTC.

This clone was recorded only once. V and J are TRBV14 and TRBJ2-2, with 9 nucleotides matching TRBD2. CDR1 is SGHDN, CDR2 FVKESK, per germline. Trimming removed 4 bases from V and 5 bases from J; junction bases left unmatched: 14. CDR3 length: 18 amino acids. The CDR3 region has the DNA TGTGCCAGCAGCCCTGCCCTCGGAGCGGGGGGTTGGACCGGGGAGCTGTTTTTT. This sequence encodes CASSPALGAGGWTGELFF.

The chain couples TRBV11-1 to TRBJ2-7; the match to TRBD1 covers 8 bases. Unmatched junction bases numbered 3, after V lost 1 base and J lost 4 bases. This CDR3 has 14 residues. The germline V gene has CDR1 SGHAT and CDR2 FQDESV (reference sequence). CDR3 sequence (DNA): TGTGCCAGCAGCTTAGGGACAGGGATGTACGAGCAGTACTTC. Translation: CASSLGTGMYEQYF.

Details on this clone: Other nucleotide sequences in the sample specify the same CDR3. V and J are TRBV5-1 and TRBJ2-5; a weak D match, TRBD1 (5 bases). Germline assignment: CDR1 SGHRS and CDR2 YFSETQ. The ends were cut back, 3 bases at V and 2 bases at J, with 8 bases in the middle. The CDR3 totals 13 residues. CDR3 in amino acids: CASSSQGQETQYF. In DNA, the CDR3 is TGCGCCAGCAGCTCCCAGGGTCAAGAGACCCAGTACTTC.

This clone was recorded only once. The V and J genes are TRBV18 and TRBJ2-1; tentatively, D is TRBD2 (5 bases). Trimming stripped 6 bases from V and 7 bases from J, with 22 bases between. This CDR3 has 16 amino acids. The germline gives CDR1 KGHSH, CDR2 LQKENI. This CDR3 reads CASSTFGPETKNEQFF. The CDR3, as DNA: TGTGCCAGCTCGACCTTCGGACCAGAGACTAAGAATGAGCAGTTCTTC.

The chain couples TRBV11-2 to TRBJ2-3; 11 nucleotides line up with TRBD2. CDR3 size: 14 residues. Germline CDR1 is SGHAT and CDR2 is FQNNGV. Trimming cost V 5 bases and J 5 bases; bases outside gene matches: 3. The chain's CDR3 is CASSPGLAGDTQYF. DNA of the CDR3: TGTGCCAGCAGCCCCGGACTAGCGGGAGATACGCAGTATTTT.

For this clone: The sample holds other DNA sequences that translate to the same CDR3. The chain employs TRBV18 and TRBJ1-3; D is undetermined. The CDR3 consists of 15 residues. In germline, CDR1 is KGHSH, CDR2 LQKENI. V was clipped by 1 base and J by 0 bases, with 7 bases between them. CDR3 nucleotide sequence: TGTGCCAGCTCACCACTGGGGAGCTCTGGAAACACCATATATTTT. Protein: CASSPLGSSGNTIYF.

A remark on this clone: At one boundary the junction diverges from the germline segment, which might be a read error. The chain links TRBV12-3 or TRBV12-4 to TRBJ2-1; 10 bases align to TRBD2. CDR3 length: 13 amino acids. CDR3 bases: TGTGCCAGCAGCCCCGGACTAGCGGACCCTAGGATCTTC. Encoded protein: CASSPGLADPRIF.